This T cell receptor (beta chain) was captured by sequencing in a study of response to subunit inactivated influenza vaccine. Findings and limits, study-wide: That few new T cells are recruited by each seasonal influenza vaccination was the authors' suggestion.

As for this clonotype: Its antigen remains unidentified.

The germline V and J ends were trimmed by 5 bases and 2 bases, with 10 bases remaining between them. The germline gives CDR1 LNHDA, CDR2 SQIVND (reference sequence). CDR3 size: 14 residues. TCRdb analysed the RT-PCR reads with MiXCR anew, one entry per CDR3 protein. The sample contains fewer than 550,000 distinct CDR3 sequences, around 25% of which appear only once. This TCR was sampled from a man in his fifties or sixties who received an inactivated influenza vaccine. This chain links TRBV19 with TRBJ1-3; unclear D gene. This specimen was CD4+ T cells sorted from PBMCs, taken about 5 days after vaccination. CDR3 coding DNA: TGTGCCAGTAGTCCCGACAAAGCTGGAAACACCATATATTTT. Translating it yields CASSPDKAGNTIYF.